This T cell receptor beta chain was identified during a study of vaccination and CD4 T cells after COVID-19. Study-level findings and limits: 304 of 307 vaccine-specific clones from convalescent patients were spike mono-reactive.

The Oncomine TCR Beta short-read assay generated sequence data from the DNA of cultured CD4+ T cells. TCRdb redid the calling of the PCR reads with MiXCR, one entry per CDR3 protein. Of 21,000 or so distinct CDR3 sequences in the sample, around 48% were seen once. Trimming took 0 bases from V and 5 from J, leaving 19 bases between them. The CDR3 has 17 amino acids. Germline V CDR1 and CDR2: SGHRS, YFSETQ. Documented treatment: approximately nine-day PBMC culture with coronavirus spike peptide pools or control peptides (ViraFEST assay). Cultures used around 2.2 million PBMCs per well, about 9.9 IU/ml IL-2 and around 9.2 ug/ml peptides. Of note for this clonotype: Its target is not known.

The receptor's source is a human donor who had recovered from COVID-19. The sample taken for sequencing was CD4+ T cells from blood, cultured in vitro. V and J are TRBV5-1 and TRBJ2-3; tentative D call: TRBD2 (5 bases). CDR3 bases: TGCGCCAGCAGCTTGGGCTTGGTTCTAGCAGACGAAGATACGCAGTATTTT. This gives the protein CASSLGLVLADEDTQYF.